The 22 T cell receptor beta chains given below trace back to one sample, sequenced in a study of post-analysis software for immune sequencing data. Findings and caveats of the study: Compared with controls, patients had more of roughly five TRBV segments, including TRBV5-6, TRBV5-1 and TRBV20-1.

Libraries were made from TCR beta cDNA, and they carried unique molecular identifiers. A single record per CDR3 protein comes from TCRdb applying MiXCR to the PCR reads. The sample carries 650,000 to 900,000 distinct CDR3 sequences, 40% to 55% recorded once. The antigens for these receptors are not known. The sample taken for sequencing was blood. These receptors originate from a girl between 10 and 17 years old with multiple sclerosis.

With regard to this clonotype: An end of the junction does not agree with germline; a read error may underlie this. This chain joins TRBV7-7 and TRBJ2-1; maybe TRBD2 (6 bases). Germline V gives CDR1 SSHAT, CDR2 FNYEAQ (reference sequence). The CDR3 length is 13 residues. CDR3: CASSPIGGNEQFF. Here the CDR3 DNA reads TGTGCTAGCAGCCCGATCGGAGGGAATGAGCAGTTCTTC.

This clonotype was seen more than once but under ten times. The chain couples TRBV6-2 or TRBV6-3 to TRBJ2-7; perhaps D is TRBD1 or TRBD2 (5 bases each). The CDR3 has 14 amino acids. V was cut by 2 bases and J by 4 bases, with 12 bases left in between. Germline CDR1 and CDR2: MNHEY and SVGEGT. This CDR3 reads CASSYGGRPYEQYF. Written as DNA, the CDR3 is TGTGCCAGCAGTTACGGGGGTCGTCCGTACGAGCAGTACTTC.

The CDR3 spells CASRRLAWPGRTDTQYF. The CDR3 DNA follows: TGCGCCAGCAGGCGACTAGCGTGGCCTGGGAGGACAGATACGCAGTATTTT. The V and J genes are TRBV5-1 and TRBJ2-3, with 8 bases identical to TRBD2. The CDR3 consists of 17 residues. Germline trimming cut 5 bases from V and 3 bases from J; bases unmatched to any gene: 14. CDR1 is SGHRS, CDR2 YFSETQ, per germline.

The V gene is TRBV5-1, the J gene TRBJ2-7; 11 bases fit TRBD2. The ends lost 0 bases at V and 0 bases at J; junction bases unmatched: 5. The CDR3 consists of 17 residues. Germline CDR1 SGHRS, CDR2 YFSETQ. The DNA for the CDR3 is TGCGCCAGCAGCTTGGAGGGTAGCGGGAGGGTCTCCTACGAGCAGTACTTC. It specifies CASSLEGSGRVSYEQYF.

The chain employs TRBV6-5 and TRBJ2-1; D gene uncertain. Germline assignment: CDR1 MNHEY and CDR2 SVGAGI. The CDR3 is 13 residues long. V dropped 6 bases and J dropped 9 bases, with 15 bases sitting between them. The CDR3 region is CASSPSSDGEQFF. CDR3 nucleotides: TGTGCCAGCAGCCCATCTTCAGACGGTGAGCAGTTCTTC.

The chain is built from TRBV5-6 and TRBJ1-5; 9 bases align to TRBD1. J gave up 7 bases and V 4 bases, and 9 bases lay outside the gene matches. Germline V lookup: CDR1 SGHDT, CDR2 YYEEEE. The CDR3 consists of 15 residues. CDR3 sequence reads: CASSTGTGRNQPQHF. The CDR3, as DNA: TGTGCCAGCAGCACCGGGACAGGGCGAAACCAGCCCCAGCATTTT.

CDR3 DNA: TGCAGTGCTAGAGAAGGGGACTGGGGCTACAATGAGCAGTTCTTC. Translating gives CSAREGDWGYNEQFF. The chain couples TRBV20-1 to TRBJ2-1; D may be TRBD2 (6 bases). This CDR3 has 15 amino acids. Germline V gives CDR1 DFQATT, CDR2 SNEGSKA (reference sequence). V lost 0 bases, J lost 3 bases, and 12 bases lay in between.

The chain joins TRBV4-3 to TRBJ1-6; D is unresolved. CDR3 length: 14 residues. From germline, CDR1 is LGHNA and CDR2 YSLEER. The V and J ends lost 4 bases and 8 bases respectively, with 12 bases between them. CDR3 in amino acids: CASSLGHGDSPLHF. The CDR3, as DNA: TGCGCCAGCAGCCTAGGGCACGGTGATTCACCCCTCCACTTT.

This clonotype was seen a handful of times. V and J are TRBV12-3 or TRBV12-4 and TRBJ2-7; 12 bases are a match to TRBD2. J gave up 0 bases and V 3 bases, and 15 bases lay outside the gene matches. The CDR3 has 20 amino acids. CDR3 residues: CASSFSKGLAGRLNSYEQYF. CDR3 sequence (DNA): TGTGCCAGCAGTTTTTCTAAAGGACTAGCGGGACGACTTAACTCCTACGAGCAGTACTTC.

This clonotype occurred a few times. The rearrangement uses TRBV20-1 and TRBJ2-1, with 9 bases fitting TRBD2. The CDR3 extends over 16 amino acids. Germline trimming cut 6 bases from V and 7 bases from J; bases unmatched to any gene: 16. Germline V lookup: CDR1 DFQATT, CDR2 SNEGSKA (reference sequence). For the CDR3, the DNA is TGCAGTGCCCGAAAAGCCTCTAGCGGGATCGGTAATGAGCAGTTCTTC. Its protein product is CSARKASSGIGNEQFF.

This rearrangement joins TRBV19 to TRBJ2-5; D is perhaps TRBD1 or TRBD2 (6 bases each). Germline values: CDR1 LNHDA, CDR2 SQIVND (reference sequence). The CDR3 has 14 amino acids. V lost 2 bases and J 5 bases, leaving 12 bases between the germline ends. The CDR3 sequence is CASSIFSGAETQYF. The CDR3 region has the DNA TGTGCCAGTAGTATATTTTCGGGGGCCGAGACCCAGTACTTC.

In this sample, this clonotype turned up once. This sequence joins TRBV7-9 and TRBJ2-7, with D perhaps matching TRBD1 (5 bases). The CDR3 contains 13 residues. Germline lookup yields CDR1 SEHNR and CDR2 FQNEAQ (reference sequence). Trimming cost V 5 bases and J 4 bases, with 12 bases left between them. This CDR3 reads CASSHPTAYEQYF. The DNA of the CDR3 is TGTGCCAGCAGCCATCCGACAGCTTACGAGCAGTACTTC.

This clonotype was recorded a few times. The chain is built from TRBV5-5 and TRBJ1-2; no definite D call. The CDR3 contains 16 residues. CDR1 is SGHKS, CDR2 YYEKEE, per germline (reference sequence). Trimming cost V 0 bases and J 4 bases, with 16 bases left between them. In DNA, the CDR3 is TGTGCCAGCAGCTTGGCCGCTATTAAAGAAGTCTATGGCTACACCTTC. Its translation is CASSLAAIKEVYGYTF.

The chain's CDR3 is CASSFLGESVYYEQYF. In nucleotides, the CDR3 is TGCGCCAGCAGCTTCCTAGGAGAGTCGGTCTACTACGAGCAGTACTTC. The chain combines TRBV5-1 with TRBJ2-7; D not certain. The length of the CDR3 is 16 residues. The V gene's germline CDR1 is SGHRS and CDR2 YFSETQ. V was trimmed by 2 bases and J by 3 bases, leaving 18 bases between them.

The chain joins TRBV20-1 to TRBJ2-5; possible D gene TRBD1, 6 bases. The CDR3 consists of 14 residues. Germline CDR1 and CDR2: DFQATT and SNEGSKA (reference sequence). Trimming removed 2 bases from V and 1 base from J, with 11 bases in between. In DNA form, the CDR3 reads TGCAGTGCTAGACCGAAGGACAGCCAAGAGACCCAGTACTTC. It specifies CSARPKDSQETQYF.

The rearrangement joins TRBV5-8 to TRBJ2-1, with D perhaps TRBD2 (5 bases). The CDR3 extends over 15 amino acids. The germline V gene encodes CDR1 SGHTS and CDR2 YDEGEE. V was clipped by 2 bases and J by 5 bases, with 14 bases between them. The CDR3: CASSFGSGVDNEQFF. The CDR3 DNA reads TGTGCCAGCAGCTTTGGCTCCGGGGTCGACAATGAGCAGTTCTTC.

This clonotype has just a few counts. The chain uses TRBV7-3 and TRBJ2-3, with TRBD1 matching 9 bases. CDR3 length: 16 residues. V was pared by 2 bases and J by 2 bases, with 5 bases of the junction left unmatched. CDR1 is SGHTA, CDR2 FQGTGA, per germline. Written as DNA, the CDR3 is TGTGCCAGCAGCTTAGGGACAGGGTTATCCACAGATACGCAGTATTTT. It encodes CASSLGTGLSTDTQYF.

The V and J genes are TRBV5-6 and TRBJ1-2, with 8 nucleotides matching TRBD1. Germline V gene lookup returns CDR1 SGHDT and CDR2 YYEEEE. The V segment lost 6 bases and the J segment 8 bases; nucleotides outside the gene matches: 9. The CDR3 extends over 13 amino acids. CDR3 nucleotide sequence: TGTGCCAGCACCGGGACAGGTCGAATCGGCTACACCTTC. It yields the protein CASTGTGRIGYTF. Filled out from reference TRBV5-6 and TRBJ1-2, the complete variable domain reads DAGVTQSPTHLIKTRGQQVTLRCSPKSGHDTVSWYQQALGQGPQFIFQYYEEEERQRGNFPDRFSGHQFPNYSSELNVNALLLGDSALYLCASTGTGRIGYTFGSGTRLTVV.

The chain employs TRBV20-1 and TRBJ2-3; the D gene is possibly TRBD1 (6 bases). Between the trimmed V and J ends, which lost 5 bases and 2 bases, there was a span of 17 bases. CDR3 length: 15 amino acids. Germline loops: CDR1 DFQATT, CDR2 SNEGSKA (reference sequence). As DNA, the CDR3 is TGCAGTGCTGGCCCAGGGGCGGAGCCCACAGATACGCAGTATTTT. Residues: CSAGPGAEPTDTQYF.

J is TRBJ1-4 and V is TRBV4-1, with no clear D. The germline V gene encodes CDR1 MGHRA and CDR2 YSYEKL. CDR3 length equals 13 residues. The ends were cut back, 1 base at V and 7 bases at J, with 7 bases in the middle. In DNA form, the CDR3 reads TGCGCCAGCAGCCAAGGGATCCTTGAAAAACTGTTTTTT. Translation: CASSQGILEKLFF.

The V and J genes are TRBV6-5 and TRBJ2-5, with TRBD1 as a possible D gene (7 bases). Per the germline V gene, CDR1 is MNHEY and CDR2 is SVGAGI. V dropped 6 bases and J dropped 11 bases, with 19 bases sitting between them. This CDR3 region has 13 residues. CDR3 DNA: TGTGCCAGCAGCCACCGACAGGGAGGAGAGCAGTACTTC. Translated, it gives CASSHRQGGEQYF.

The chain carries TRBV12-3 or TRBV12-4 and TRBJ2-5; 15 bases line up with TRBD2. The J call may be wrong; the DNA end is better matched by TRBJ2-7. The CDR3 has 20 residues. CDR3 in amino acids: CASSLWVAGTSGRRQGEQYF. CDR3 DNA: TGTGCCAGCAGTTTATGGGTGGCGGGGACTAGCGGGAGGCGACAGGGCGAGCAGTACTTC.